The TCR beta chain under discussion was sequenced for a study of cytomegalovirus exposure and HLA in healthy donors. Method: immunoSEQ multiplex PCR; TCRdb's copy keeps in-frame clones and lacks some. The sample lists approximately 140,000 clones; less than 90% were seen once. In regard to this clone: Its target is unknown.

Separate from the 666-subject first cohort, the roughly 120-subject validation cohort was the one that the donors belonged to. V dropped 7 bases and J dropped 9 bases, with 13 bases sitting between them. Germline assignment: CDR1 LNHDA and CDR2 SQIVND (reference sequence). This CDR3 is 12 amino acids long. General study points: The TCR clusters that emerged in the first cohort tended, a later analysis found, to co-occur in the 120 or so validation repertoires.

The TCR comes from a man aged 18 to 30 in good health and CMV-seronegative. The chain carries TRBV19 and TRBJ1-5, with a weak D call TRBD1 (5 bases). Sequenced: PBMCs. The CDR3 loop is CASTSRDPPQHF. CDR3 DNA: TGTGCCAGTACCTCCAGGGATCCGCCCCAGCATTTT.